This entry is about one TCR beta chain. The data originate from a study of shared clonotypes between healthy human individuals. Profiling relied on immunoSEQ multiplex PCR, and the TCRdb table lists in-frame clones only, not all of them. The sample holds 2.5 million or so clones, roughly 92% seen once. Trimming took 3 bases from V and 1 from J, leaving 11 bases between them. Germline lookup yields CDR1 LNHNV and CDR2 YYDKDF (reference sequence). The CDR3 has 15 amino acids. Sequences were obtained from naive CD4+ T cells sorted from blood. As to subset: CD45RA+ positively selected. The rearrangement uses TRBV15 and TRBJ2-3, with D possibly being TRBD2 (7 bases). This TCR derives from a man aged 18 to 29 in good health. CDR3 sequence (DNA): TGTGCCACCAGCAGGGCGGGGGCGCGCACAGATACGCAGTATTTT. Translating it yields CATSRAGARTDTQYF. Variable domain in full (rest from reference TRBV15 and TRBJ2-3): DAMVIQNPRYQVTQFGKPVTLSCSQTLNHNVMYWYQQKSSQAPKLLFHYYDKDFNNEADTPDNFQSRRPNTSFCFLDIRSPGLGDTAMYLCATSRAGARTDTQYFGPGTRLTVL.